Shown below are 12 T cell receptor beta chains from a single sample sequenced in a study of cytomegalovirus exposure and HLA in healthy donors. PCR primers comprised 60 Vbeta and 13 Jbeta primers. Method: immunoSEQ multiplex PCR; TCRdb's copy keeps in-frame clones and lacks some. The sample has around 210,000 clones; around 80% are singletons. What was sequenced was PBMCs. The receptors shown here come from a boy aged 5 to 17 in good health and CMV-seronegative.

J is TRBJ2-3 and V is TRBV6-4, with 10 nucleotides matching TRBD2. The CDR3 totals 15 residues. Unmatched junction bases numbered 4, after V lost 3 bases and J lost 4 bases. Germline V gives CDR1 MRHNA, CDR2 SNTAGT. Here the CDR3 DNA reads TGTGCCAGCAGTGAGGCTAGCGGGGGCCCAGATACGCAGTATTTT. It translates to CASSEASGGPDTQYF.

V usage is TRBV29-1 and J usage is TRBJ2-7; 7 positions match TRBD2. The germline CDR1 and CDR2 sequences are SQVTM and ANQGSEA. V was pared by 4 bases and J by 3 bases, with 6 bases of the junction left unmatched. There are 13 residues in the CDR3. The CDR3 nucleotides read TGCAGCGTTGGGGGTGGGAGGGTCTACGAGCAGTACTTC. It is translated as CSVGGGRVYEQYF.

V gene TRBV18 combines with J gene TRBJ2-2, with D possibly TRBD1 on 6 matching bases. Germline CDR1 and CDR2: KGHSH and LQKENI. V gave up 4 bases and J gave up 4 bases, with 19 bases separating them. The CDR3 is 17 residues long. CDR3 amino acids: CASSRRPTGLSTGELFF. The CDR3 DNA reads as TGTGCCAGCTCACGGAGACCTACAGGGCTGAGCACCGGGGAGCTGTTTTTT.

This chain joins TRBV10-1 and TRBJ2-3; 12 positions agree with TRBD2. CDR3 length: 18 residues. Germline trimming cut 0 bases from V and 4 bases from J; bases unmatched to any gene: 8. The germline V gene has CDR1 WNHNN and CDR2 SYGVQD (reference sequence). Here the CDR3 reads CASSESASGRAGADTQYF. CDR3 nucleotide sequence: TGCGCCAGCAGTGAGTCAGCTAGCGGGAGGGCCGGGGCAGATACGCAGTATTTT.

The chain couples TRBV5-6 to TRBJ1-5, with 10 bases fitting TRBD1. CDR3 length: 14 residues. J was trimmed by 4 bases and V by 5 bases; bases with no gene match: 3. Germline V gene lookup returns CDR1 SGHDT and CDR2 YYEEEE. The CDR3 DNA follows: TGTGCCAGCAGGCGGACAGGGGGTAATCAGCCCCAGCATTTT. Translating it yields CASRRTGGNQPQHF.

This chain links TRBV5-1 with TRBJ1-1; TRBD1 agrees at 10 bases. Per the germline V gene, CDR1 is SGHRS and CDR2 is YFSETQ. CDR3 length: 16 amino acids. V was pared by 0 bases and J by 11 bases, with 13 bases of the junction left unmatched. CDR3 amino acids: CASSLGGTGAARHAFF. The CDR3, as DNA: TGCGCCAGCAGCTTGGGTGGGACAGGGGCCGCCCGGCACGCTTTCTTT. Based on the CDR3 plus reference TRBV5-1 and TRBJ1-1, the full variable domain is KAGVTQTPRYLIKTRGQQVTLSCSPISGHRSVSWYQQTPGQGLQFLFEYFSETQRNKGNFPGRFSGRQFSNSRSEMNVSTLELGDSALYLCASSLGGTGAARHAFFGQGTRLTVV.

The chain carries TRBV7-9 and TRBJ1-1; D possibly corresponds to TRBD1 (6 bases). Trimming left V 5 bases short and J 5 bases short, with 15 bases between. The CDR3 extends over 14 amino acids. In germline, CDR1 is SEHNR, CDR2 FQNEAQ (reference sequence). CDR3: CASSRTGLGTEAFF. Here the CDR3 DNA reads TGTGCCAGCAGCCGAACAGGGTTGGGGACTGAAGCTTTCTTT.

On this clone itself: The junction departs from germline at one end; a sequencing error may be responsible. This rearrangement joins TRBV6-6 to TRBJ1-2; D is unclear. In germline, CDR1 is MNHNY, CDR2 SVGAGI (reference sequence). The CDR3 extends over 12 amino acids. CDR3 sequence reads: CASSPPRGGSFF. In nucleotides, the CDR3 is TGTGCCAGCAGTCCCCCTCGGGGTGGCTCGTTCTTC.

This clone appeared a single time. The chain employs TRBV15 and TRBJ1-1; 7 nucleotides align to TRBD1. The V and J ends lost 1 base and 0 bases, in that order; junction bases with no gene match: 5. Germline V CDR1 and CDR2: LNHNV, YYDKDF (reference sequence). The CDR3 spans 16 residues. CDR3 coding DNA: TGTGCCACCAGCAGAGCGCCGGGACAGATGAACACTGAAGCTTTCTTT. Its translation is CATSRAPGQMNTEAFF.

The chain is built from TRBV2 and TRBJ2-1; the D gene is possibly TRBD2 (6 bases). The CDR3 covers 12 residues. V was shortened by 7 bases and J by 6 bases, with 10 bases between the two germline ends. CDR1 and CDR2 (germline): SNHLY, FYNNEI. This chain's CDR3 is CASMGGRNEQFF. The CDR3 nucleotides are TGTGCCAGCATGGGGGGTCGCAATGAGCAGTTCTTC.

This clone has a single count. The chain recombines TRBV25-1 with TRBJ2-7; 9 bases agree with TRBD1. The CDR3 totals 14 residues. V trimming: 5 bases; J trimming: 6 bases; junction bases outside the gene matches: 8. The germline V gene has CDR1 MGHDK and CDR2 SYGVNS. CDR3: CASSFEQGAPEQYF. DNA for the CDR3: TGTGCCAGCAGTTTTGAACAGGGGGCACCCGAGCAGTACTTC.

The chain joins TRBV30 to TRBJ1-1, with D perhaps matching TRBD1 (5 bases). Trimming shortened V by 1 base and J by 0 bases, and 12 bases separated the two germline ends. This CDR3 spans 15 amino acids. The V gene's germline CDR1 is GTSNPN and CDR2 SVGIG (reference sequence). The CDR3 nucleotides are TGTGCCTGGAGTGGTTTGCTAGGGGTGAACACTGAAGCTTTCTTT. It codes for CAWSGLLGVNTEAFF.